Presented here are 28 T cell receptor beta chains from one specimen sequenced in a study of PD-1 blockade in classical Hodgkin lymphoma. Every patient was affected by relapse after autologous stem cell transplantation, while exposure to brentuximab vedotin was not uniform. The method was immunoSEQ multiplex PCR; TCRdb's version includes in-frame clones alone and lacks a portion of them. The sample has 31,000 or so clones; just over 70% are singletons. The source material was peripheral blood mononuclear cells (PBMCs), sampled before the second cycle of nivolumab. The origin of the receptors is a human donor with classical Hodgkin lymphoma.

The CDR3 DNA sequence: TGTGCCAGCAGCTTTGAATACAGGTCGGGCTACACCTTC. Its translation is CASSFEYRSGYTF. This rearrangement joins TRBV7-2 to TRBJ1-2; a weak D match, TRBD1 (5 bases). CDR1 and CDR2 from the germline V gene are SGHTA and FQGNSA. Trimming cost V 3 bases and J 8 bases, with 13 bases left between them. The CDR3 runs to 13 residues.

This sequence joins TRBV27 and TRBJ1-2, with a possible D match to TRBD1 (5 bases). This CDR3 comprises 13 residues. Trimming pared 4 bases from V and 2 bases from J, leaving 8 bases between. Germline-derived CDR1 and CDR2 are MNHEY and SMNVEV (reference sequence). CDR3 sequence reads: CASSWQGNYGYTF. The CDR3 nucleotides read TGTGCCAGCAGTTGGCAGGGAAACTATGGCTACACCTTC.

This clone is a singleton in its sample. The chain uses TRBV7-9 and TRBJ2-1, with TRBD2 identical over 11 bases. The CDR3 contains 18 residues. J was trimmed by 4 bases and V by 0 bases; bases with no gene match: 8. Germline V gene sequence: CDR1 SEHNR, CDR2 FQNEAQ (reference sequence). The CDR3 is CASSLAITSGRSYNEQFF. CDR3 nucleotides: TGTGCCAGCAGCTTAGCGATAACTAGCGGGAGATCTTACAATGAGCAGTTCTTC.

The V call is TRBV11-2, the J call TRBJ2-3; D is unresolved. Germline V gene data show CDR1 as SGHAT and CDR2 as FQNNGV. Deletions cut 5 bases from V and 7 bases from J, with 13 bases between. The CDR3 spans 13 residues. The CDR3 here is CASSTFRQNTQYF. DNA of the CDR3: TGTGCCAGCAGCACCTTTAGGCAGAATACGCAGTATTTT.

This clone came up a few times. The CDR3 is CASETGTGANVLTF. In DNA, the CDR3 is TGTGCCAGTGAAACAGGGACTGGGGCCAACGTCCTGACTTTC. The genes are TRBV19 and TRBJ2-6, with D possibly being TRBD1 (6 bases). There are 14 residues in the CDR3. Germline loops: CDR1 LNHDA, CDR2 SQIVND (reference sequence). Trimming removed 8 bases at V and 2 bases at J, with 10 bases between. Complete variable domain (other parts from reference TRBV19 and TRBJ2-6): DGGITQSPKYLFRKEGQNVTLSCEQNLNHDAMYWYRQDPGQGLRLIYYSQIVNDFQKGDIAEGYSVSREKKESFPLTVTSAQKNPTAFYLCASETGTGANVLTFGAGSRLTVL.

This sequence joins TRBV6-6 and TRBJ2-1, with D unresolved. The CDR3 contains 13 residues. The germline CDR1 and CDR2 sequences are MNHNY and SVGAGI (reference sequence). Trimming pared 2 bases from V and 4 bases from J, leaving 6 bases between. The CDR3 sequence is CASSYNGYNEQFF. The CDR3 DNA reads as TGTGCCAGCAGTTACAACGGATACAATGAGCAGTTCTTC.

The chain recombines TRBV2 with TRBJ1-1; 9 bases line up with TRBD1. The trim removed 6 bases at V and 5 bases at J, leaving 4 bases unmatched. The CDR3 is 13 residues long. Germline assignment: CDR1 SNHLY and CDR2 FYNNEI. Here the CDR3 DNA reads TGTGCCAGCAGAGGACAGGGGCTGACTGAAGCTTTCTTT. It specifies CASRGQGLTEAFF.

The chain links TRBV6-1 to TRBJ1-2, with D unclear. The CDR3 contains 15 residues. From germline, CDR1 is MNHNS and CDR2 SASEGT. The V end lost 4 bases, the J end lost 0 bases, and 12 bases lay between the germline ends. The CDR3 region is CASSGWTNANYGYTF. As DNA, the CDR3 is TGTGCCAGCAGTGGCTGGACTAACGCTAACTATGGCTACACCTTC.

This clone has only a few counts. This chain links TRBV1 with TRBJ2-3; the table's D gene call, TRBD2, was not cross checked with the DNA. TRBV1 is tagged as a pseudogene. The CDR3 is 16 amino acids. CDR3 coding DNA: TGCACCAGCAGCCAAGATCTAGCTAAGGACACAGATACGCAGTATTTT. This gives the protein CTSSQDLAKDTDTQYF.

The chain is built from TRBV5-1 and TRBJ2-7, with D maybe TRBD1 (5 bases). Germline V gene sequence: CDR1 SGHRS, CDR2 YFSETQ. Trimming stripped 4 bases from V and 4 bases from J, with 18 bases between. The CDR3 runs to 15 residues. The CDR3 DNA sequence: TGCGCCAGCAGCCCGTTGGGGCAGGGATTATACGAGCAGTACTTC. Translating it yields CASSPLGQGLYEQYF.

The genes are TRBV29-1 and TRBJ2-1; 9 bases align to TRBD2. The CDR3 has 16 amino acids. The junction had 11 bases not matched to a gene; V was cut back by 8 bases and J by 0 bases. CDR1 is SQVTM and CDR2 is ANQGSEA in the germline V gene. CDR3 region: CSWVSGSSSSYNEQFF. The CDR3 nucleotides read TGCAGCTGGGTTAGCGGGAGCTCGAGCTCCTACAATGAGCAGTTCTTC.

This sequence joins TRBV12-5 and TRBJ2-3; 9 nucleotides line up with TRBD1. V shed 1 base, J shed 3 bases, and the junction held 5 bases outside the gene matches. This CDR3 has 16 residues. Germline assignment: CDR1 LGHNT and CDR2 FRNRAP. For the CDR3, the DNA is TGTGCTAGTGGTTTGGGGACAGGGGTAGCGACAGATACGCAGTATTTT. Protein: CASGLGTGVATDTQYF.

This clone showed up just a few times. The chain uses TRBV7-8 and TRBJ2-7; 7 nucleotides line up with TRBD1. The germline gives CDR1 SGHVS, CDR2 FQNEAQ. The V segment lost 5 bases and the J segment 5 bases; nucleotides outside the gene matches: 3. The CDR3 spans 12 residues. The CDR3 sequence: CASSPDRDEQYF. The CDR3 DNA reads TGTGCCAGCAGCCCCGACAGGGACGAGCAGTACTTC.

The genes are TRBV7-2 and TRBJ2-5; 8 bases fit TRBD2. V dropped 4 bases and J dropped 7; count of bases not matched to a gene: 8. The CDR3 sequence is 14 residues long. Germline V gene lookup returns CDR1 SGHTA and CDR2 FQGNSA. CDR3 nucleotide sequence: TGTGCCAGCAGCTCCTCCGGGACTAGTGCGACCCAGTACTTC. As protein: CASSSSGTSATQYF.

The gene calls are TRBV9 and TRBJ1-1, with TRBD1 matching over 8 bases. V was pared by 0 bases and J by 1 base, with 8 bases of the junction left unmatched. The germline V gene encodes CDR1 SGDLS and CDR2 YYNGEE. This CDR3 contains 17 residues. The CDR3 region is CASSVGTLQGGNTEAFF. Here the CDR3 DNA reads TGTGCCAGCAGCGTAGGTACGCTACAGGGGGGGAACACTGAAGCTTTCTTT.

The V call is TRBV5-6, the J call TRBJ2-7; TRBD1 aligns across 7 bases. The CDR3 loop spans 12 amino acids. Losses at the gene ends were 5 bases for V and 3 bases for J; bases not matched to a gene: 2. The germline V gene has CDR1 SGHDT and CDR2 YYEEEE. DNA for the CDR3: TGTGCCAGCAGGAGGACAGGCTACGAGCAGTACTTC. It yields the protein CASRRTGYEQYF.

This rearrangement joins TRBV27 to TRBJ1-6, with D tentatively TRBD1 (5 bases). Germline values: CDR1 MNHEY, CDR2 SMNVEV (reference sequence). Between the trimmed V and J ends, which lost 5 bases and 3 bases, there was a span of 11 bases. This CDR3 comprises 15 residues. The CDR3 protein is CASSTGDVYNSPLHF. CDR3 bases: TGTGCCAGCAGTACCGGGGACGTCTATAATTCACCCCTCCACTTT.

The rearrangement joins TRBV6-1 to TRBJ1-6; D ambiguous. Trimming removed 0 bases from V and 10 bases from J, with 19 bases in between. Germline V lookup: CDR1 MNHNS, CDR2 SASEGT. This CDR3 has 17 residues. The DNA for the CDR3 is TGTGCCAGCAGTGAAGCGCTTCCGACGGGCCGCGGGTCACCCCTCCACTTT. This gives the protein CASSEALPTGRGSPLHF.

V usage is TRBV21-1 and J usage is TRBJ2-3. TRBV21-1 corresponds to a pseudogene. The CDR3 loop spans 13 amino acids. The CDR3 DNA is TGTGCCAGCGCCACAAAAGTAGGAGATACGCAGTATTTT. This translates into CASATKVGDTQYF.

J is TRBJ2-2 and V is TRBV5-4; tentatively, D is TRBD1 or TRBD2 (7 bases each). The CDR3 totals 16 residues. V dropped 2 bases and J dropped 6 bases, with 17 bases sitting between them. Per germline, CDR1 SGHNT and CDR2 YYREEE (reference sequence). CDR3 nucleotides: TGTGCCAGCAGCTTCAGGGGGGGTAAAGGATCCGGGGAGCTGTTTTTT. Its protein product is CASSFRGGKGSGELFF.

Comment on this clone: Other DNA sequences in the sample encode the same CDR3. The rearrangement joins TRBV30 to TRBJ2-2; D is uncertain. The CDR3 runs 12 residues. The V end was cut by 0 bases, the J end by 3 bases, with 2 bases between. Per the germline V gene, CDR1 is GTSNPN and CDR2 is SVGIG (reference sequence). The chain's CDR3 is CAWSVYTGELFF. The CDR3 region has the DNA TGTGCCTGGAGTGTCTACACCGGGGAGCTGTTTTTT.

This sequence joins TRBV2 and TRBJ2-2, with 8 bases lining up with TRBD1. Per the germline V gene, CDR1 is SNHLY and CDR2 is FYNNEI. This CDR3 region has 17 residues. V shed 2 bases, J shed 6 bases, and the junction held 11 bases outside the gene matches. CDR3 loop: CASSEFLAGGAAGELFF. CDR3 in DNA: TGTGCCAGCAGTGAATTTTTGGCAGGGGGCGCGGCCGGGGAGCTGTTTTTT.

The genes are TRBV12-5 and TRBJ1-5; D is unresolved. The ends were cut back, 2 bases at V and 4 bases at J, with 6 bases in the middle. The germline CDR1 and CDR2 sequences are LGHNT and FRNRAP. The CDR3 contains 13 residues. The CDR3, as DNA: TGTGCTAGTGGTTTGATAGCTAATCAGCCCCAGCATTTT. This sequence encodes CASGLIANQPQHF.

J is TRBJ1-4 and V is TRBV28; 9 bases map to TRBD1. Germline V gene lookup returns CDR1 MDHEN and CDR2 SYDVKM. V was clipped by 7 bases and J by 8 bases; unmatched bases: 8. There are 14 residues in the CDR3. The CDR3 sequence is CASIATGGNEKLFF. As DNA, the CDR3 is TGTGCCAGCATCGCAACAGGGGGCAACGAAAAACTGTTTTTT. The complete variable domain, with remaining parts taken from reference TRBV28 and TRBJ1-4, reads DVKVTQSSRYLVKRTGEKVFLECVQDMDHENMFWYRQDPGLGLRLIYFSYDVKMKEKGDIPEGYSVSREKKERFSLILESASTNQTSMYLCASIATGGNEKLFFGSGTQLSVL.

This chain uses TRBV18 with TRBJ2-2, with a tentative D call TRBD2 (5 bases). Trimming pared 3 bases from V and 1 base from J, leaving 6 bases between. The germline CDR1 and CDR2 sequences are KGHSH and LQKENI. CDR3 size: 14 residues. The CDR3 DNA reads as TGTGCCAGCTCACCTCGGGGGAACACCGGGGAGCTGTTTTTT. Its protein is CASSPRGNTGELFF. Drawing the rest from reference TRBV18 and TRBJ2-2, the complete variable domain is NAGVMQNPRHLVRRRGQEARLRCSPMKGHSHVYWYRQLPEEGLKFMVYLQKENIIDESGMPKERFSAEFPKEGPSILRIQQVVRGDSAAYFCASSPRGNTGELFFGEGSRLTVL.

This clone was picked up a small number of times. This chain links TRBV5-5 with TRBJ2-7, with 11 bases lining up with TRBD1. Germline V CDR1 and CDR2: SGHKS, YYEKEE (reference sequence). The V and J ends lost 0 bases and 4 bases, in that order; junction bases with no gene match: 0. This CDR3 is 14 amino acids long. DNA for the CDR3: TGTGCCAGCAGCTTGGGGGACAGGGGGTACGAGCAGTACTTC. This translates into CASSLGDRGYEQYF.

This clone was seen a few times. V and J are TRBV4-1 and TRBJ1-2; 10 bases are a match to TRBD1. Germline CDR1 reads MGHRA; CDR2 reads YSYEKL. The CDR3 runs 14 residues. With V trimmed by 3 bases and J by 8 bases, 6 bases remained unmatched. The chain's CDR3 is CASSQTGTGEGYTF. DNA of the CDR3: TGCGCCAGCAGCCAGACCGGGACAGGGGAGGGCTACACCTTC.

The chain combines TRBV19 with TRBJ1-1, with TRBD1 matching 10 bases. Germline-derived CDR1 and CDR2 are LNHDA and SQIVND (reference sequence). The CDR3 has 16 residues. Trimming removed 4 bases from V and 1 base from J; junction bases left unmatched: 6. The CDR3 coding sequence is TGTGCCAGTAGTACCCGACAGGGGGCGGGGAACACTGAAGCTTTCTTT. As protein: CASSTRQGAGNTEAFF.